Listed here are 27 T cell receptor delta chains from one sample, sequenced in a study of gamma-delta T cells after stem cell transplantation. TCRdb reprocessed the RT-PCR reads using CATT. Among around 1,200 delta-chain clones listed, over 6.5% were seen once. The sequencing input was gamma-delta T cells. The source of these receptors is a human donor. It is not recorded whose cells these are; they may come from a transplant donor.

This clone occurred a few times. The V and J genes are TRDV2 and TRDJ1; the D gene is possibly TRDD3 (6 bases). The CDR3 is made up of 17 amino acids. Trimming removed 0 bases at V and 4 bases at J, with 20 bases between. Germline loops: CDR1 GEAIGNYY, CDR2 EKD. CDR3 loop: CACDTFPVGGRSDKLIF. Written as DNA, the CDR3 is TGTGCCTGTGACACCTTTCCCGTGGGGGGAAGGAGCGATAAACTCATCTTT.

This clone is large (0.1 to 1%) within its sample. The V and J genes are TRDV2 and TRDJ1; TRDD3 agrees at 12 bases. The germline V gene has CDR1 GEAIGNYY and CDR2 EKD. J lost 8 bases, V lost 0 bases, and 9 bases had no gene match. The CDR3 spans 16 residues. CDR3 sequence: CACDTLLGDTPKKLIF. CDR3 DNA: TGTGCCTGTGACACCCTACTGGGGGATACTCCGAAGAAACTCATCTTT.

The table lists this clone with a few counts. TCRdb lists the protein of a much larger clone for this DNA, which differs at residue 14, so this is likely a read error; the protein given here is translated from the DNA itself. The chain has TRDV2 and TRDJ1; 13 positions match TRDD3. There are 18 residues in the CDR3. Per germline, CDR1 GEAIGNYY and CDR2 EKD. Written as DNA, the CDR3 is TGTGCCTGTGACACGCTGAACTGGGGGATACGCGGTCCCGAAAAACTCATCTTT. Protein sequence: CACDTLNWGIRGPEKLIF.

Remarks on this clone: This DNA translates differently at residue 10 from the TCRdb protein, which is that of a much larger clone; a read error is likely, and the protein shown is the DNA's own translation. V usage is TRDV2 and J usage is TRDJ1; the match to TRDD3 covers 7 bases. Per the germline V gene, CDR1 is GEAIGNYY and CDR2 is EKD. CDR3 length equals 17 residues. The V gene end was trimmed by 3 bases and the J gene end by 0 bases; junction bases not matched to a gene: 12. This chain's CDR3 is CACDPLSWGPYTDKLIF. In DNA form, the CDR3 reads TGTGCCTGTGACCCCTTAAGCTGGGGGCCTTACACCGATAAACTCATCTTT.

Concerning this clone: TCRdb attributes to this sequence the protein of a much larger clone, which differs from the DNA translation at residue 4; a read error is likely, and the protein displayed is translated from the DNA. CDR3 DNA sequence: TGTGCCTGTGGCCCGTTATGGGGGATACAGTACACCGATAAACTCATCTTT. This codes for CACGPLWGIQYTDKLIF. This chain joins TRDV2 and TRDJ1; 10 bases fit TRDD3. V trimming: 5 bases; J trimming: 0 bases; junction bases outside the gene matches: 11. Germline V gene sequence: CDR1 GEAIGNYY, CDR2 EKD. There are 17 residues in the CDR3.

This clone was seen a handful of times. A read error may explain this, as a much larger clone is one base away. The rearrangement joins TRDV2 to TRDJ1, with TRDD3 matching 8 bases. In germline, CDR1 is GEAIGNYY, CDR2 EKD. With 3 bases clipped from V and 4 bases from J, the junction kept 6 bases outside the gene matches. This CDR3 is built from 14 residues. The CDR3 sequence: CACDAVGGFDKLIF. CDR3 coding DNA: TGTGCCTGTGACGCCGTTGGGGGATTCGATAAACTCATCTTT.

A few counts support this clone. Given a far larger clone just one base away, this is likely a sequencing read error. Additional DNA sequences in this sample encode the identical CDR3. The chain is built from TRDV2 and TRDJ1; 9 positions agree with TRDD3. V was pared by 3 bases and J by 5 bases, with 6 bases of the junction left unmatched. There are 14 residues in the CDR3. Germline CDR1 reads GEAIGNYY; CDR2 reads EKD. This CDR3 reads CACDSLGDRDKLIF. The CDR3 region has the DNA TGTGCCTGTGACTCACTGGGGGACCGGGATAAACTCATCTTT.

As regards this clone: This sequence is one base from a far larger clone and is likely a read error. The chain has TRDV2 and TRDJ1; 9 positions agree with TRDD3. The CDR3 consists of 19 residues. Germline-derived CDR1 and CDR2 are GEAIGNYY and EKD. DNA of the CDR3: TGTTCCTGTGACACGTTGAATACTGGGGGAACCCCATACACCGATAAACTCATCTTT. Translated: CSCDTLNTGGTPYTDKLIF.

This clone turned up a few times. TCRdb's entry gives the protein of a much larger clone, which mismatches this DNA's translation at residue 13, likely from a read error; the protein reported here is translated from the DNA. The V and J genes are TRDV2 and TRDJ1; 9 bases align to TRDD3. This CDR3 comprises 15 residues. Germline assignment: CDR1 GEAIGNYY and CDR2 EKD. The CDR3 is CACDPLLGDTDKPIF. CDR3 bases: TGTGCCTGTGACCCTTTACTGGGGGACACCGATAAACCCATCTTT.

This clone is categorized as medium-sized. The chain employs TRDV2 and TRDJ1, with 13 bases lining up with TRDD3. Per the germline V gene, CDR1 is GEAIGNYY and CDR2 is EKD. The ends lost 0 bases at V and 0 bases at J; junction bases unmatched: 12. CDR3 length: 20 residues. The CDR3: CACDTVGLLGDTRNTDKLIF. Written as DNA, the CDR3 is TGTGCCTGTGACACCGTCGGTTTACTGGGGGATACGCGTAACACCGATAAACTCATCTTT.

This clone has more than one count but fewer than ten. This likely stems from a read error, as it lies one base from a far larger clone. The same CDR3 also results from other DNA sequences found in this sample. The chain couples TRDV2 to TRDJ1, with a tentative D call TRDD3 (5 bases). Germline V gene sequence: CDR1 GEAIGNYY, CDR2 EKD. The CDR3 runs 21 residues. The V end was cut by 1 base, the J end by 2 bases, with 31 bases between. This CDR3 is CACDTLARASGGQGGTDKLIF. As DNA, the CDR3 is TGTGCCTGTGACACGTTAGCGAGGGCCTCCGGGGGGCAAGGAGGTACCGATAAACTCATCTTT.

Note on this clone: For this DNA, TCRdb reports the protein of a much larger clone, which diverges at residue 6, most likely from a read error; the protein presented here is translated directly from the DNA. The J gene is TRDJ1, the V gene TRDV2; no firm D call. Germline loops: CDR1 GEAIGNYY, CDR2 EKD. V dropped 0 bases and J dropped 2 bases, with 9 bases sitting between them. The CDR3 has 14 residues. CDR3 in amino acids: CACDTAMATDKLIF. In DNA form, the CDR3 reads TGTGCCTGTGACACCGCTATGGCGACCGATAAACTCATCTTT.

In its sample, this clone was seen a few times. This likely traces to a read error, being one base from a far larger clone. Additional DNA sequences in this sample encode the identical CDR3. The gene calls are TRDV2 and TRDJ1; possible D gene TRDD3, 5 bases. CDR3 length: 15 amino acids. Looked up from germline, CDR1 is GEAIGNYY and CDR2 is EKD. V was pared by 0 bases and J by 0 bases, with 10 bases between. The CDR3 nucleotides are TGTGCCTGTGACACCGTGGGGACCTACACCGATAAACTCATCTTT. Its translation is CACDTVGTYTDKLIF.

As concerns this clone: A single base is all that separates this from a far larger clone, so a read error is likely. The chain employs TRDV2 and TRDJ1; TRDD3 matches 12 bases. The germline V gene has CDR1 GEAIGNYY and CDR2 EKD. The junction had 22 bases not matched to a gene; V was cut back by 0 bases and J by 0 bases. The CDR3 extends over 23 amino acids. CDR3 sequence reads: CACDTVVRAGGYEAYTNTDKLIF. The CDR3 DNA reads as TGTGCCTGTGACACCGTTGTTCGGGCTGGGGGATACGAGGCGTACACCAACACCGATAAACTCATCTTT.

This clone was observed a handful of times. For this DNA, TCRdb reports the protein of a much larger clone, which diverges at residue 7, most likely from a read error; the protein presented here is translated directly from the DNA. The chain is built from TRDV2 and TRDJ1; TRDD2 is a possible D gene (5 bases). The CDR3 is 17 amino acids. Germline V gene data show CDR1 as GEAIGNYY and CDR2 as EKD. V lost 1 base to trimming and J lost 1 base, with 18 bases between them. The CDR3 protein is CACDTLVDSLITDKLIF. CDR3 DNA sequence: TGTGCCTGTGACACTCTGGTGGATTCCTTGATCACCGATAAACTCATCTTT.

In the case of this clone: The protein that TCRdb holds for this DNA derives from a much larger clone and differs from the translated DNA at residue 7, which likely indicates a read error; the protein shown here is translated from the DNA. This sequence joins TRDV2 and TRDJ1; 9 bases match TRDD3. The V gene's germline CDR1 is GEAIGNYY and CDR2 EKD. This CDR3 comprises 17 residues. Unmatched junction bases numbered 7, after V lost 0 bases and J lost 0 bases. The CDR3 region has the DNA TGTGCCTGTGACACCGTTAGGGGATACGCAGACACCGATAAACTCATCTTT. This gives the protein CACDTVRGYADTDKLIF.

By share, this clone ranks as medium-sized. This same CDR3 is encoded by further DNA sequences in the sample. This chain uses TRDV2 with TRDJ1, with 8 bases matching TRDD3. After removal of 1 base from V and 0 bases from J, the junction contained 18 bases not matched to a gene. CDR3 length: 20 amino acids. The germline V gene encodes CDR1 GEAIGNYY and CDR2 EKD. CDR3 amino acids: CACDTLLLGASNRDTDKLIF. In DNA, the CDR3 is TGTGCCTGTGACACTCTTCTACTGGGGGCCTCGAATCGGGACACCGATAAACTCATCTTT.

A note on this clone: The mismatch at residue 8 between this DNA's translation and the TCRdb protein of a much larger clone likely reflects a read error; the protein shown is translated from the DNA. The chain employs TRDV2 and TRDJ1; 8 bases fit TRDD3. From germline, CDR1 is GEAIGNYY and CDR2 EKD. The CDR3 runs to 18 residues. Germline trimming cut 1 base from V and 3 bases from J; bases unmatched to any gene: 15. CDR3 DNA sequence: TGTGCCTGTGACACGCTGAACTGCGGGATACGCGGTCCCGATAAACTCATCTTT. This gives the protein CACDTLNCGIRGPDKLIF.

A remark on this clone: The TCRdb protein comes from a much larger clone and disagrees with this DNA's translation at residue 5, likely due to a read error; the protein given here is derived from the DNA. The chain is built from TRAV23/DV6 and TRDJ1, with D unclear. The germline V gene has CDR1 NTAFDY and CDR2 IRPDVSE (reference sequence). Trimming removed 5 bases from V and 6 bases from J, with 5 bases in between. CDR3 length: 9 residues. The CDR3 loop is CAATYKLIF. The CDR3 DNA reads as TGTGCAGCTACCTATAAACTCATCTTT.

Remarks on this clone: A read error is the likely source, as a far larger clone sits one nucleotide away. The same CDR3 can be traced to other DNA sequences in this sample. V gene TRDV2 combines with J gene TRDJ1, with 13 bases aligning to TRDD3. Losses at the gene ends were 0 bases for V and 2 bases for J; bases not matched to a gene: 8. The CDR3 has 18 residues. CDR1 is GEAIGNYY and CDR2 is EKD in the germline V gene. This chain's CDR3 is CACDTLLGDTRGTDKLIF. DNA for the CDR3: TGTGCCTGTGACACCTTACTGGGGGATACGCGTGGAACCGATAAACTCATCTTT.

This clone has just a few counts. The CDR3 loop reads CACDGVLGAGTDKLIF. DNA of the CDR3: TGTGCCTGTGACGGGGTACTGGGGGCCGGGACCGATAAACTCATCTTT. V and J are TRDV2 and TRDJ1; 8 bases are shared with TRDD3. Losses at the gene ends were 3 bases for V and 2 bases for J; bases not matched to a gene: 10. The CDR3 contains 16 residues. The germline V gene encodes CDR1 GEAIGNYY and CDR2 EKD.

This clone was counted between two and nine times. The translation of this DNA and the TCRdb protein of a much larger clone differ at residue 19, probably owing to a read error; the protein shown here is translated from the DNA. This sequence joins TRDV2 and TRDJ1; D tentatively reads TRDD2 or TRDD3 (7 bases each). The CDR3 loop spans 21 amino acids. CDR1 is GEAIGNYY, CDR2 EKD, per germline. The CDR3: CACDPIPTGDTGDPYTDKFIF. Written as DNA, the CDR3 is TGTGCCTGTGACCCTATTCCTACTGGGGACACGGGGGACCCGTACACCGATAAATTCATCTTT.

As to this clone: The TCRdb protein comes from a much larger clone and disagrees with this DNA's translation at residue 6, likely due to a read error; the protein given here is derived from the DNA. The V call is TRDV2, the J call TRDJ1; possible D gene TRDD3, 5 bases. Trimming took off 1 base at V and 0 bases at J, with 11 bases between the two ends. The CDR3 runs to 15 residues. Germline loops: CDR1 GEAIGNYY, CDR2 EKD. CDR3 protein: CACDTMGTYTDKLIF. The CDR3 DNA is TGTGCCTGTGACACTATGGGGACCTACACCGATAAACTCATCTTT.

This clone was recorded a few times. The J gene is TRDJ1, the V gene TRDV2; D perhaps matches TRDD3 (5 bases). CDR3 length: 15 residues. The germline CDR1 and CDR2 sequences are GEAIGNYY and EKD. V was pared by 3 bases and J by 3 bases, with 16 bases between. In DNA, the CDR3 is TGTGCCTGTGACGCGGTGGAGGGGACTCCCGATAAACTCATCTTT. Encoded protein: CACDAVEGTPDKLIF.

Note on this clone: TCRdb attributes to this sequence the protein of a much larger clone, which differs from the DNA translation at residue 3; a read error is likely, and the protein displayed is translated from the DNA. V is TRAV23/DV6 and J is TRDJ1; unclear D gene. The CDR3 is 9 amino acids. Per the germline V gene, CDR1 is NTAFDY and CDR2 is IRPDVSE (reference sequence). V was pared by 6 bases and J by 2 bases, with 2 bases between. The CDR3 nucleotides read TGTGCAGATACCGATAAACTCATCTTT. This encodes CADTDKLIF.

As regards this clone: With a far larger clone one base away, a read error is the likely cause. The identical CDR3 is also encoded by other nucleotide sequences in the sample. V and J are TRDV2 and TRDJ1; 10 bases agree with TRDD3. CDR1 GEAIGNYY and CDR2 EKD come from the germline V gene. V gave up 0 bases and J gave up 4 bases; unmatched junction bases: 4. The CDR3 spans 15 residues. This CDR3 reads CACDTVGDTNDKLIF. CDR3 nucleotide sequence: TGTGCCTGTGACACCGTGGGGGATACTAACGATAAACTCATCTTT.

This clone has a handful of counts. This DNA translates differently at residue 12 from the TCRdb protein, which is that of a much larger clone; a read error is likely, and the protein shown is the DNA's own translation. V usage is TRDV2 and J usage is TRDJ1; D ambiguous. Germline CDR1 GEAIGNYY, CDR2 EKD. The CDR3 is made up of 14 amino acids. CDR3 bases: TGTGCCTGTGACACCGTTATGGCGACCGATAAACCCATCTTT. Its translation: CACDTVMATDKPIF.